This T cell receptor beta chain was identified during a study of radiotherapy plus CTLA-4 blockade in lung cancer. On the study more broadly: Overall, roughly 17% of patients showed an objective response, while about 30% attained disease control. Regarding the study as a whole: Early clone dynamics of blood T cells, plus interferon-beta, reportedly predicted response best. The study found tumor-derived TCR clones expanded in blood after radiotherapy plus ipilimumab.

Generated by immunoSEQ multiplex PCR, the TCRdb table keeps only in-frame clones and is missing some. The sample contains 65,000 to 90,000 clones, around 87% of which appear only once. In the case of this clone: Its antigen remains unknown.

Those with chemo-refractory metastatic non-small-cell lung cancer were treated with focal radiation combined with CTLA-4 blockade using ipilimumab. CDR1 MDHEN and CDR2 SYDVKM come from the germline V gene. V shed 5 bases, J shed 3 bases, and the junction held 3 bases outside the gene matches. This CDR3 has 15 residues. The specimen was peripheral blood, collected from a patient treated with radiotherapy plus ipilimumab. This chain links TRBV28 with TRBJ2-2; 10 nucleotides agree with TRBD1. The receptor was derived from a human donor with non-small cell lung cancer who had stable disease on radiotherapy plus ipilimumab. CDR3 loop: CASSRQGAYTGELFF. The CDR3 coding sequence is TGTGCCAGCAGTCGACAGGGGGCGTACACCGGGGAGCTGTTTTTT.